This T cell receptor (beta chain) is drawn from a study of blood T cell repertoires in COVID-19. Overall study context: The analysed material was cDNA or gDNA that came from T cells, B-cell-depleted T cells, or PBMCs.

Participants were aged about 18 to 90 years, lived in 24 US areas, and enrolled virtually. Participants had their cohort set by participant-reported clinical history. Original handling: It was from reference gene primer amplification that nucleated cell counts were estimated. Profiling relied on immunoSEQ multiplex PCR, and the TCRdb table lists in-frame clones only, not all of them. V, J and clone size are those of that table, while D and trimming were read from the DNA. The sample holds approximately 390,000 clones, nearly 90% seen once. This receptor was obtained from a woman aged 40 to 55 with acute COVID-19. The source material was PBMCs or T cells enriched from blood (not recorded which).

The CDR3 DNA is TGTGCCAGCTCCATACAGGGGAAGGAAGAGACCCAGTACTTC. It encodes CASSIQGKEETQYF. The chain recombines TRBV18 with TRBJ2-5, with TRBD1 identical over 7 bases. The CDR3 is 14 residues long. The germline V gene has CDR1 KGHSH and CDR2 LQKENI. The junction had 7 bases not matched to a gene; V was cut back by 6 bases and J by 3 bases.